This T cell receptor (beta chain) was identified during a study of blood T cell repertoires in COVID-19. The table came from immunoSEQ multiplex PCR; TCRdb's copy has only in-frame clones and leaves some out. The sample lists about 230,000 clones, about 79% occurring once. Trimming pared 5 bases from V and 3 bases from J, leaving 5 bases between. Germline V gene lookup returns CDR1 SGHAT and CDR2 FQNNGV. The CDR3 sequence is 11 residues long. This sequence joins TRBV11-2 and TRBJ2-7, with D unresolved. The source material was peripheral blood. The receptor comes from a man in his forties who had recovered from COVID-19. The CDR3 coding sequence is TGTGCCAGCAGCGTGTACTACGAGCAGTACTTC. Its protein product is CASSVYYEQYF.